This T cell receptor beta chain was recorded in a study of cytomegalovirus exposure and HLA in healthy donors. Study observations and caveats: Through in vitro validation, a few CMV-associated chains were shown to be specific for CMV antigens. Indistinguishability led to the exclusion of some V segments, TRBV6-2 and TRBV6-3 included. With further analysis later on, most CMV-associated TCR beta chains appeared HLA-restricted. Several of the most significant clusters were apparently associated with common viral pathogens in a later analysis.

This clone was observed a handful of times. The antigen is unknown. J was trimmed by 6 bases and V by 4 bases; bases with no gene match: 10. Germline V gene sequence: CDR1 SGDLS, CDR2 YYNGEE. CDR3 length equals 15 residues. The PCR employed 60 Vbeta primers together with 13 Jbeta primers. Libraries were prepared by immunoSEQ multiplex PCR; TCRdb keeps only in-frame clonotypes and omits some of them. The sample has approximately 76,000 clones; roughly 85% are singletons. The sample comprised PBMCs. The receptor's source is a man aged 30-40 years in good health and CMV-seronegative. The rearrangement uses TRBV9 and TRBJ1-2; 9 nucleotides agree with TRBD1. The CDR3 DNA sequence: TGTGCCAGCAGCTCATACCGGGGACAGGGACATGGCTACACCTTC. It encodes CASSSYRGQGHGYTF.